The clone carrying this TCR beta chain was seen only a few times. The entry originates in a study of CXCR4 blockade with PD-1 therapy in pancreatic cancer. CDR1 KGHSH and CDR2 LQKENI come from the germline V gene. V was clipped by 2 bases and J by 7 bases; unmatched bases: 0. This CDR3 has 12 amino acids. Libraries were prepared by immunoSEQ multiplex PCR; TCRdb keeps only in-frame clonotypes and omits some of them. The data show about 17,000 clones, about 72% seen once. The specimen sequenced was tumor tissue. The receptor comes from a human donor with pancreatic ductal adenocarcinoma. V usage is TRBV18 and J usage is TRBJ1-2; the match to TRBD1 covers 8 bases. The CDR3 DNA sequence: TGTGCCAGCTCACCAGGGACAGGTGGCTACACCTTC. As protein: CASSPGTGGYTF.